The rows below give T cell receptor beta chains drawn from one sample of a study of blood T cell repertoires in COVID-19. TCRdb keeps only in-frame clones here, not all; method: immunoSEQ multiplex PCR. Among about 330,000 clones listed, about 90% were seen once. Input material: PBMCs or T cells enriched from blood (not recorded which). These receptors were taken from a man aged 25 to 40 who had recovered from COVID-19. Both conserved end residues are part of each CDR3. A D gene is named only where the DNA matches it firmly. Where a row states a size, it is once, few, many or the class of an expanded clone; other rows omit it.

j_call clone_size d_call cdr3_length v_call cdr3_aa cdr3_nt
TRBJ2-5 NA TRBD1 14 TRBV5-4 CASSFDRGSETQYF TGTGCCAGCAGCTTTGACAGGGGTTCAGAGACCCAGTACTTC
TRBJ2-1 NA TRBD2 14 TRBV18 CASSLGRVGNEQFF TGTGCCAGCTCACTTGGGAGGGTCGGCAATGAGCAGTTCTTC
TRBJ2-7 NA TRBD1 14 TRBV5-6 CASSLGDRAYEQYF TGTGCCAGCAGCTTGGGGGACAGGGCCTACGAGCAGTACTTC
TRBJ1-1 few NA 14 TRBV7-9 CATQLPGGGREAFF TGTGCCACCCAGCTCCCTGGGGGGGGCAGGGAAGCTTTCTTT
TRBJ2-3 once TRBD2 17 TRBV15 CATSRLGGVGFTDTQYF TGTGCCACCAGCAGGTTGGGGGGGGTAGGGTTTACAGATACGCAGTATTTT
TRBJ2-5 NA TRBD2 14 TRBV19 CASGLAGRDRTQYF TGTGCCAGTGGACTAGCGGGGCGGGATAGGACCCAGTACTTC
TRBJ2-3 NA NA 12 TRBV15 CATSDYTDTQYF TGTGCCACCAGCGACTACACAGATACGCAGTATTTT
TRBJ1-4 NA NA 15 TRBV13 CASSFRASTNEKLFF TGTGCCAGCAGCTTCAGGGCCTCAACTAATGAAAAACTGTTTTTT
TRBJ2-7 NA NA 13 TRBV5-5 CASSLQDFSEQYF TGTGCCAGCAGCTTGCAGGACTTCAGCGAGCAGTACTTC
TRBJ2-7 NA NA 14 TRBV28 CASSLRGGGYEQYF TGTGCCAGCAGTTTAAGAGGGGGGGGCTACGAGCAGTACTTC
TRBJ2-7 NA TRBD1 15 TRBV5-6 CASSLKGAPPYEQYF TGTGCCAGCAGCTTGAAGGGGGCTCCCCCCTACGAGCAGTACTTC
TRBJ1-2 NA NA 12 TRBV7-9 CATPGSWYGYTF TGTGCCACTCCGGGTAGTTGGTATGGCTACACCTTC
TRBJ1-2 NA NA 11 TRBV5-4 CASSSHDGYTF TGTGCCAGCAGCTCCCATGATGGCTACACCTTC
TRBJ2-7 NA TRBD1 15 TRBV5-1 CASSMDRGISYEQYF TGCGCCAGCAGCATGGACAGGGGAATATCCTACGAGCAGTACTTC
TRBJ2-2 NA NA 14 TRBV23-1 CASSQSTNTGELFF TGCGCCAGCAGTCAATCGACAAACACCGGGGAGCTGTTTTTT
TRBJ1-6 NA NA 15 TRBV3-1/TRBV3-2 CASSQNEQHNSPLHF TGTGCCAGCAGCCAAAATGAACAGCATAATTCACCCCTCCACTTT
TRBJ2-7 NA TRBD1 14 TRBV19 CASSQTGTGGEQYF TGTGCCAGTAGCCAAACCGGGACAGGGGGCGAGCAGTACTTC
TRBJ2-7 NA NA 17 TRBV7-2 CASSLGPIQRVAYEQYF TGTGCCAGCAGCTTAGGTCCCATCCAGAGAGTAGCGTACGAGCAGTACTTC
TRBJ2-1 NA TRBD1 15 TRBV7-9 CASSLSQGVYNEQFF TGTGCCAGCAGCTTATCCCAGGGGGTTTACAATGAGCAGTTCTTC
TRBJ2-1 NA NA 14 TRBV6-4 CASSTSGGGNEQFF NA
TRBJ2-7 NA TRBD1 14 TRBV7-3 CASSLDRGSYEQYF TGTGCCAGCAGCTTAGACAGGGGTTCCTACGAGCAGTACTTC
TRBJ2-4 NA TRBD1 17 TRBV3-1/TRBV3-2 CASSQAGQTLAKNIQYF TGTGCCAGCAGCCAAGCGGGACAGACGTTAGCCAAAAACATTCAGTACTTC
TRBJ1-4 NA NA 12 TRBV29-1 CSVWAENEKLFF TGCAGCGTCTGGGCAGAAAATGAAAAACTGTTTTTT
TRBJ2-1 NA NA 15 TRBV2 CASSGPGGSYNEQFF TGTGCCAGCAGTGGCCCTGGGGGCAGTTACAATGAGCAGTTCTTC
TRBJ2-2 once NA 15 TRBV5-4 CASSLGTDIAGELFF TGTGCCAGCAGCTTGGGGACAGATATTGCCGGGGAGCTGTTTTTT
TRBJ1-6 NA TRBD1 15 TRBV5-4 CASSLGTGNNSPLHF TGTGCCAGCAGCTTAGGGACAGGGAATAATTCACCCCTCCACTTT
TRBJ1-5 NA TRBD1 18 TRBV4-1 CASSLRQGLQLSNQPQHF TGCGCCAGCAGCCTTCGACAGGGGTTACAACTTAGCAATCAGCCCCAGCATTTT
TRBJ1-2 NA TRBD1 14 TRBV13 CASSGTGGVTGYTF TGTGCCAGCAGCGGGACAGGGGGGGTTACTGGGTACACCTTC
TRBJ1-3 few NA 14 TRBV5-1 CASSQDSSGNTIYF TGCGCCAGCAGTCAAGACAGCTCTGGAAACACCATATATTTT
TRBJ1-1 NA NA 14 TRBV10-1 CASSLRGWNTEAFF TGCGCCAGCAGCCTACGGGGATGGAACACTGAAGCTTTCTTT
TRBJ1-6 NA TRBD1 13 TRBV5-1 CASQGQVNSPLHF TGCGCCAGCCAGGGACAGGTTAATTCACCCCTCCACTTT
TRBJ2-3 NA NA 17 TRBV4-2 CASSQDEGGGLTDTQYF TGTGCCAGCAGCCAAGATGAAGGTGGAGGACTCACAGATACGCAGTATTTT
TRBJ1-2 NA TRBD1 15 TRBV29-1 CSVVYADRGPYGYTF TGCAGCGTCGTGTATGCGGACAGGGGGCCCTATGGCTACACCTTC
TRBJ2-7 NA NA 11 TRBV7-9 CASSSYYEQYF TGTGCCAGCAGCTCTTATTACGAGCAGTACTTC
TRBJ2-6 NA TRBD1 12 TRBV7-9 CASSVPGQALTF TGTGCCAGCAGCGTCCCGGGACAGGCCTTGACTTTC
TRBJ2-1 NA NA 14 TRBV24-1 CATSDLTGRNEQFF TGTGCCACCAGTGATTTGACAGGGCGCAATGAGCAGTTCTTC
TRBJ2-7 NA NA 13 TRBV18 CASSPAVGYEQYF TGTGCCAGCTCCCCAGCGGTCGGCTACGAGCAGTACTTC
TRBJ2-2 NA NA 15 TRBV25-1 CASSDPGYNTGELFF TGTGCCAGCAGTGACCCAGGGTACAACACCGGGGAGCTGTTTTTT
TRBJ2-2 NA NA 15 TRBV18 CASSPPSTYPGELFF TGTGCCAGCTCACCACCGTCTACCTACCCCGGGGAGCTGTTTTTT
TRBJ2-1 NA TRBD1 15 TRBV9 CASSIRPGQGNEQFF TGTGCCAGCAGCATCCGTCCGGGACAGGGGAATGAGCAGTTCTTC
TRBJ2-1 NA NA 16 TRBV19 CASSISRQGSYNEQFF TGTGCCAGTAGTATCAGCCGGCAGGGCTCCTACAATGAGCAGTTCTTC